The 10 T cell receptor beta chains listed next were all sequenced from one sample in a study of blood T cell repertoires in COVID-19. Only in-frame clones appear in the TCRdb table, and some are missing; sequencing was by immunoSEQ multiplex PCR. In the table there are 210,000 or so clones, about 90% of which are singletons. The specimen sequenced was peripheral blood. All receptors come from a man aged 18 to 35 with active or convalescent COVID-19.

The rearrangement links TRBV30 to TRBJ1-5; TRBD1 aligns across 7 bases. V lost 3 bases to trimming and J lost 1 base; unmatched junction nucleotides: 0. The CDR3 runs to 13 residues. The germline gives CDR1 GTSNPN, CDR2 SVGIG (reference sequence). This CDR3 is CAWRGQSNQPQHF. CDR3 DNA: TGTGCCTGGAGGGGACAGAGCAATCAGCCCCAGCATTTT.

V gene TRBV5-6 combines with J gene TRBJ1-5, with D hard to call. V was shortened by 1 base and J by 2 bases, with 10 bases between the two germline ends. CDR3 length: 15 residues. CDR1 is SGHDT, CDR2 YYEEEE, per germline. This chain's CDR3 is CASSLSGTGNQPQHF. The CDR3 coding sequence is TGTGCCAGCAGCTTGTCAGGTACGGGCAATCAGCCCCAGCATTTT.

This chain joins TRBV11-2 and TRBJ2-5; 14 nucleotides match TRBD2. Germline trimming cut 5 bases from V and 5 bases from J; bases unmatched to any gene: 1. Germline CDR1 SGHAT, CDR2 FQNNGV. The CDR3 is 14 residues long. CDR3 sequence reads: CASSRLAGGETQYF. The CDR3 nucleotides read TGTGCCAGCAGCAGACTAGCGGGGGGGGAGACCCAGTACTTC.

The rearrangement links TRBV7-2 to TRBJ2-7, with 9 positions matching TRBD2. CDR1 SGHTA and CDR2 FQGNSA come from the germline V gene. The V and J ends lost 2 bases and 4 bases, in that order; junction bases with no gene match: 3. The CDR3 extends over 14 amino acids. The CDR3 bases are TGTGCCAGCAGCTTACTTACTAGCGGGTACGAGCAGTACTTC. Translating it yields CASSLLTSGYEQYF.

The chain recombines TRBV7-2 with TRBJ2-5, with 9 bases identical to TRBD1. Germline CDR1 reads SGHTA; CDR2 reads FQGNSA. The CDR3 has 15 residues. Trimming cost V 1 base and J 4 bases; bases outside gene matches: 4. CDR3 nucleotides: TGTGCCAGCAGCTTAGGGACAGGGGATGGAGAGACCCAGTACTTC. Amino acids: CASSLGTGDGETQYF.

This clone has only a few counts. V and J are TRBV5-8 and TRBJ1-6; D possibly corresponds to TRBD1 (5 bases). From germline, CDR1 is SGHTS and CDR2 YDEGEE. Trimming took 4 bases from V and 9 from J, leaving 17 bases between them. The CDR3 length is 15 residues. The CDR3 DNA follows: TGTGCCAGCAGCCAGGGATTCGTTCTGGGTTCACCCCTCCACTTT. The encoded protein is CASSQGFVLGSPLHF.

This chain links TRBV4-2 with TRBJ1-2; 11 bases align to TRBD1. The CDR3 runs 16 residues. Germline CDR1 and CDR2: LGHNA and YNFKEQ. Germline trimming cut 0 bases from V and 7 bases from J; bases unmatched to any gene: 7. DNA for the CDR3: TGTGCCAGCAGCCAAGAGGCGGGACAGGGGGGCTTTGGCTACACCTTC. This codes for CASSQEAGQGGFGYTF.

The J gene is TRBJ1-5, the V gene TRBV18; the match to TRBD1 covers 7 bases. The CDR3 consists of 15 residues. J was trimmed by 3 bases and V by 3 bases; bases with no gene match: 5. The V gene's germline CDR1 is KGHSH and CDR2 LQKENI. The CDR3 region has the DNA TGTGCCAGCTCACCGACCGGGACAGACAATCAGCCCCAGCATTTT. This encodes CASSPTGTDNQPQHF.

The rearrangement links TRBV6-5 to TRBJ2-7, with D perhaps TRBD1 (5 bases). The length of the CDR3 is 15 residues. The germline V gene encodes CDR1 MNHEY and CDR2 SVGAGI. V shed 4 bases and J shed 2 bases, with 15 bases lying between them. DNA of the CDR3: TGTGCCAGCAGTTCTCCCAGGGAACTTACCTACGAGCAGTACTTC. It specifies CASSSPRELTYEQYF.

The chain links TRBV28 to TRBJ1-5; tentatively, D is TRBD1 (6 bases). This CDR3 is built from 15 residues. Germline V gives CDR1 MDHEN, CDR2 SYDVKM. Trimming removed 3 bases at V and 7 bases at J, with 16 bases between. The CDR3 sequence: CASSFPHRARQPQHF. The CDR3 DNA reads as TGTGCCAGCAGTTTCCCCCACAGGGCAAGACAGCCCCAGCATTTT.